This T cell receptor beta chain is drawn from a study of blood T cell repertoires in COVID-19. V trimming: 8 bases; J trimming: 2 bases; junction bases outside the gene matches: 18. The CDR3 loop spans 17 amino acids. Germline V CDR1 and CDR2: MNHEY, SMNVEV (reference sequence). TCRdb's table, derived via immunoSEQ multiplex PCR, lists solely in-frame clones and lacks some. The sample has tens of thousands of clones; roughly 80% are singletons. Sample: peripheral blood. The clonotype comes from a man over 45 with acute or convalescent COVID-19. The V gene is TRBV27, the J gene TRBJ2-7; 7 bases map to TRBD1. This chain's CDR3 is CASGHIAPGQRTYEQYF. DNA of the CDR3: TGTGCCAGCGGGCACATTGCACCGGGACAGCGCACCTACGAGCAGTACTTC.